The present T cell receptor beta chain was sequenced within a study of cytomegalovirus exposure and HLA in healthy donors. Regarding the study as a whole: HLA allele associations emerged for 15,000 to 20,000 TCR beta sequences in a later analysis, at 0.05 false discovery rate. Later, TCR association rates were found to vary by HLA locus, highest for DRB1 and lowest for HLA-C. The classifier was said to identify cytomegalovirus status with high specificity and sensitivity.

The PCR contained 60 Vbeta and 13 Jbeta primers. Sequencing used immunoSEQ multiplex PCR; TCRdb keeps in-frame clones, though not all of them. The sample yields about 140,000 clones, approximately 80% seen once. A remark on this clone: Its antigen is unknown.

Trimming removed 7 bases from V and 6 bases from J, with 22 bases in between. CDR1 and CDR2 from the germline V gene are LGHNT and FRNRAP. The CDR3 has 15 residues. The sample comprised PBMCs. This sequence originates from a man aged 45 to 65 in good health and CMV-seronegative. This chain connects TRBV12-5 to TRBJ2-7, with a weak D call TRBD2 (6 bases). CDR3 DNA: TGTGCTAGTGTTGACTCGGGACTCGAGGGGACCGAGCAGTACTTC. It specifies CASVDSGLEGTEQYF.